This T cell receptor beta chain is from a study of CD8 T cells in ankylosing spondylitis. Each CDR3 protein is one row after TCRdb ran MiXCR on the 5' RACE reads. The sample holds a few hundred thousand distinct CDR3 sequences, 18% seen once. This clonotype was observed a few times. Its antigen remains unknown. The CDR3 loop spans 16 amino acids. Unmatched junction bases numbered 10, after V lost 5 bases and J lost 1 base. Germline V lookup: CDR1 SGHRS, CDR2 YFSETQ. The study's findings and limits: Disease-linked clones, CD8+, were relatively rare in peripheral blood. Existing reports had already noted some motif variants in reactive arthritis synovial fluid and blood. Seemingly distinctive of ankylosing spondylitis blood was a TCR beta motif formed by eight highly homologous variants.

The sample consisted of blood, either unsorted or a sorted T cell fraction (not recorded which). The V and J genes are TRBV5-1 and TRBJ1-1; 8 bases map to TRBD1. The clonotype originates from a male donor with ankylosing spondylitis or in good health (not recorded which). The CDR3 loop reads CASRDEVGTGNTEAFF. The CDR3 DNA follows: TGCGCCAGCAGGGATGAGGTAGGGACAGGGAACACTGAAGCTTTCTTT.